The present entry profiles one T cell receptor (beta chain) with its context. Its target is unknown. This sample was taken from a study of neurological immune-mediated disorders. Study-wide results and limits: None of the CDR3 amino acid sequences of expanded clones recurred across subjects, suggesting private repertoires in all groups.

Per the germline V gene, CDR1 is KGHSH and CDR2 is LQKENI. There are 14 residues in the CDR3. After removal of 5 bases from V and 0 bases from J, the junction contained 4 bases not matched to a gene. The cDNA came from 5'RACE with 10-nucleotide random UMIs. The output of every sequencing run exceeded 170 million TCR-beta sequences, derived from 15-18 subjects. TCRdb analysed the 5' RACE reads with MiXCR anew, one entry per CDR3 protein. The repertoire includes approximately 40,000 distinct CDR3 sequences, 20% to 25% of them detected once, and more than 4% sits in the top ten. The time point is: technical triplicate 3. Unsorted libraries were prepared from 2 million PBMCs held at -80 C.

This chain joins TRBV18 and TRBJ2-7; 7 positions match TRBD1. What was sequenced was PBMCs. The TCR was taken from a man in his 60s with HTLV-1-associated myelopathy (HAM/TSP). The CDR3 DNA follows: TGTGCCAGCTCATCCGACAGGGTCTCCTACGAGCAGTACTTC. Translating it yields CASSSDRVSYEQYF.